This TCR beta chain was obtained from a study of shared clonotypes between healthy human individuals. Overall study results and limits: A reduction in generation probabilities was seen for non-shared clonotypes relative to those shared by all four donors. Around 4.7% of naive CD4 clonotypes were shared across a few donors. Compared with memory subsets, naive subsets generally had larger estimated richness.

Measured with immunoSEQ multiplex PCR; TCRdb has only the in-frame clones, and not every one. The sample lists over a million clones, around three quarters occurring once. The CDR3 is made up of 13 amino acids. CDR1 SGDLS and CDR2 YYNGEE come from the germline V gene. V was shortened by 0 bases and J by 6 bases, with 9 bases between the two germline ends. On this clone itself: Antigen unknown.

The source is a man in his late teens or twenties in good health. Some clones in this sample may be carry-over from other donors' samples. This chain joins TRBV9 and TRBJ1-1, with a weak D call TRBD1 (6 bases). Sequenced: memory CD4+ T cells from PBMCs. Stated subset: CD45RA-negative fraction. The CDR3 spells CASSVDSGAEAFF. In DNA, the CDR3 is TGTGCCAGCAGCGTAGACTCAGGGGCTGAAGCTTTCTTT.